This entry lists 27 T cell receptor beta chains sequenced from one sample in a study of shared clonotypes between healthy human individuals. Method: immunoSEQ multiplex PCR; TCRdb's copy keeps in-frame clones and lacks some. This table has hundreds of thousands of clones, about 96% appearing once. Naive CD8 cells lacked CD45RO, underwent positive selection for CCR7 and left out terminally differentiated effector memory CD45RA+ cells. Sequencing used naive CD8+ T cells sorted from blood. The receptors shown here come from a woman in her twenties or thirties in good health.

The gene calls are TRBV6-5 and TRBJ1-1; D gene ambiguous. The CDR3 consists of 14 residues. V was clipped by 4 bases and J by 1 base, with 10 bases between them. CDR1 MNHEY and CDR2 SVGAGI come from the germline V gene. The CDR3 loop reads CASSSLTPNTEAFF. The CDR3 bases are TGTGCCAGCAGTTCTCTTACACCGAACACTGAAGCTTTCTTT.

A single count supports this clone. The chain links TRBV28 to TRBJ2-7; D unclear. The CDR3 extends over 12 amino acids. The V end was cut by 5 bases, the J end by 0 bases, with 5 bases between. Germline V lookup: CDR1 MDHEN, CDR2 SYDVKM. The CDR3 protein is CASSEGSYEQYF. CDR3 sequence (DNA): TGTGCCAGCAGTGAAGGCTCCTACGAGCAGTACTTC.

J is TRBJ2-3 and V is TRBV30; 12 bases align to TRBD2. Germline V lookup: CDR1 GTSNPN, CDR2 SVGIG (reference sequence). This CDR3 spans 19 amino acids. The ends lost 0 bases at V and 0 bases at J; junction bases unmatched: 10. In DNA form, the CDR3 reads TGTGCCTGGAGTGTAGGAGCGGCTAGCGGGAGGGTAAGCACAGATACGCAGTATTTT. Translated, it gives CAWSVGAASGRVSTDTQYF. The variable domain in full, with the rest retrieved from reference TRBV30 and TRBJ2-3, is SQTIHQWPATLVQPVGSPLSLECTVEGTSNPNLYWYRQAAGRGLQLLFYSVGIGQISSEVPQNLSASRPQDRQFILSSKKLLLSDSGFYLCAWSVGAASGRVSTDTQYFGPGTRLTVL.

The gene calls are TRBV7-9 and TRBJ1-2; 9 bases line up with TRBD1. This CDR3 region has 14 residues. The germline gives CDR1 SEHNR, CDR2 FQNEAQ (reference sequence). J gave up 5 bases and V 5 bases, and 6 bases lay outside the gene matches. CDR3 sequence: CASSPAGTGYGYTF. The CDR3 nucleotides read TGTGCCAGCAGCCCTGCCGGGACAGGGTATGGCTACACCTTC.

V is TRBV6-5 and J is TRBJ2-1, with unresolved D. V shed 0 bases and J shed 10 bases, with 16 bases lying between them. Germline values: CDR1 MNHEY, CDR2 SVGAGI. The CDR3 runs to 15 residues. The CDR3 region has the DNA TGTGCCAGCAGTTACTCCCCTAGGGAAGTCTGGGAGCAGTTCTTC. This sequence encodes CASSYSPREVWEQFF.

This chain links TRBV14 with TRBJ2-5; D remains ambiguous. This CDR3 spans 14 amino acids. Trimming took off 3 bases at V and 5 bases at J, with 13 bases between the two ends. Germline CDR1 SGHDN, CDR2 FVKESK. The CDR3 sequence: CASSHENIAETQYF. The CDR3 bases are TGTGCCAGCAGCCATGAGAACATCGCCGAGACCCAGTACTTC. Based on the CDR3 plus reference TRBV14 and TRBJ2-5, the full variable domain is EAGVTQFPSHSVIEKGQTVTLRCDPISGHDNLYWYRRVMGKEIKFLLHFVKESKQDESGMPNNRFLAERTGGTYSTLKVQPAELEDSGVYFCASSHENIAETQYFGPGTRLLVL.

The chain combines TRBV2 with TRBJ1-4, with a weak D call TRBD1 (5 bases). The germline V gene has CDR1 SNHLY and CDR2 FYNNEI. V lost 0 bases, J lost 7 bases, and 9 bases lay in between. This CDR3 spans 14 amino acids. CDR3 in amino acids: CASSEAGTFEKLFF. The CDR3 nucleotides read TGTGCCAGCAGTGAAGCGGGGACGTTTGAAAAACTGTTTTTT.

The V gene is TRBV11-2, the J gene TRBJ1-1; perhaps TRBD1 as D (5 bases). V gave up 0 bases and J gave up 8 bases, with 10 bases separating them. Germline CDR1 reads SGHAT; CDR2 reads FQNNGV. The CDR3 runs to 13 residues. CDR3 residues: CASSLEVQEEAFF. In DNA form, the CDR3 reads TGTGCCAGCAGCTTAGAAGTACAGGAGGAAGCTTTCTTT.

The chain has TRBV5-1 and TRBJ2-2, with D uncertain. Germline V CDR1 and CDR2: SGHRS, YFSETQ. V was shortened by 5 bases and J by 4 bases, with 6 bases between the two germline ends. The CDR3 totals 12 residues. CDR3 coding DNA: TGCGCCAGCAGAAGTATCACCGGGGAGCTGTTTTTT. Amino acids: CASRSITGELFF.

The chain couples TRBV15 to TRBJ2-3; no firm D call. The ends were cut back, 0 bases at V and 3 bases at J, with 10 bases in the middle. Germline assignment: CDR1 LNHNV and CDR2 YYDKDF (reference sequence). This CDR3 comprises 15 residues. The CDR3 nucleotides read TGTGCCACCAGCAGAGAGGGAATAAGGACAGATACGCAGTATTTT. Translated: CATSREGIRTDTQYF.

The gene calls are TRBV5-1 and TRBJ1-5; D call uncertain. The CDR3 runs 18 residues. Germline V gives CDR1 SGHRS, CDR2 YFSETQ. V dropped 1 base and J dropped 0 bases, with 17 bases sitting between them. The CDR3 sequence is CASSLISSGSGSNQPQHF. The CDR3 DNA reads as TGCGCCAGCAGCTTGATAAGCTCTGGGTCGGGTAGCAATCAGCCCCAGCATTTT.

The gene calls are TRBV27 and TRBJ2-1; TRBD1 is a possible D gene (6 bases). CDR1 is MNHEY, CDR2 SMNVEV, per germline (reference sequence). Trimming took off 11 bases at V and 7 bases at J, with 21 bases between the two ends. This CDR3 contains 14 residues. CDR3 amino acids: CAATPGHGSNEQFF. CDR3 DNA sequence: TGTGCCGCTACCCCGGGACACGGCTCTAATGAGCAGTTCTTC.

V usage is TRBV4-1 and J usage is TRBJ2-7, with 11 bases aligning to TRBD2. V shed 5 bases and J 1 base; nucleotides not matched to a gene: 4. This CDR3 is built from 15 residues. The germline gives CDR1 MGHRA, CDR2 YSYEKL. The CDR3 is CASSLASGRSYEQYF. The CDR3 DNA reads as TGCGCCAGCAGCTTGGCTAGCGGGAGGTCCTACGAGCAGTACTTC.

J is TRBJ2-5 and V is TRBV30; a weak D match, TRBD2 (5 bases). Trimming pared 0 bases from V and 5 bases from J, leaving 16 bases between. Germline loops: CDR1 GTSNPN, CDR2 SVGIG (reference sequence). CDR3 length: 15 residues. CDR3 residues: CAWSVGIARLETQYF. CDR3 in DNA: TGTGCCTGGAGTGTAGGGATAGCGCGGTTGGAGACCCAGTACTTC.

CDR3 in DNA: TGTGCCAGCTCCATTGGCAATTGGAACGAGCAGTACTTC. This encodes CASSIGNWNEQYF. This sequence joins TRBV7-8 and TRBJ2-7; D is unclear. CDR3 length: 13 residues. Trimming removed 8 bases from V and 5 bases from J, with 16 bases in between. The germline CDR1 and CDR2 sequences are SGHVS and FQNEAQ.

In this sample, this clone turned up once. The CDR3 region has the DNA TGCGCCAGCAGCCTAAGGGGGACTAGCTCCTACGAGCAGTACTTC. Residues: CASSLRGTSSYEQYF. The chain recombines TRBV4-1 with TRBJ2-7; the match to TRBD2 covers 8 bases. V was clipped by 4 bases and J by 0 bases; unmatched bases: 5. The germline gives CDR1 MGHRA, CDR2 YSYEKL. The CDR3 runs to 15 residues.

This chain connects TRBV7-9 to TRBJ2-7, with D perhaps assigned TRBD1 or TRBD2 (6 bases each). V lost 2 bases, J lost 2 bases, and 16 bases lay in between. Germline V gives CDR1 SEHNR, CDR2 FQNEAQ (reference sequence). The CDR3 loop spans 16 amino acids. CDR3 sequence: CASSLSEGGIPYEQYF. As DNA, the CDR3 is TGTGCCAGCAGCTTAAGCGAGGGGGGAATCCCCTACGAGCAGTACTTC.

V is TRBV27 and J is TRBJ2-7; D remains ambiguous. CDR1 is MNHEY and CDR2 is SMNVEV in the germline V gene (reference sequence). V was cut by 3 bases and J by 2 bases, with 14 bases left in between. The CDR3 is 15 amino acids. The CDR3 nucleotides read TGTGCCAGCAGTTTCGGCACCGCTCCTACCTACGAGCAGTACTTC. Translation: CASSFGTAPTYEQYF.

The chain carries TRBV11-2 and TRBJ2-7; D unresolved. V lost 2 bases and J lost 2, with 13 bases in between. The CDR3 has 15 residues. Germline V gene lookup returns CDR1 SGHAT and CDR2 FQNNGV. The CDR3 is CASSLKTRTTYEQYF. CDR3 coding DNA: TGTGCCAGCAGCTTAAAAACACGGACGACCTACGAGCAGTACTTC.

The chain employs TRBV9 and TRBJ1-3; D call uncertain. Germline CDR1 reads SGDLS; CDR2 reads YYNGEE. Trimming left V 0 bases short and J 4 bases short, with 5 bases between. The CDR3 runs to 13 residues. CDR3 sequence reads: CASSVDAGNTIYF. The CDR3 region has the DNA TGTGCCAGCAGCGTAGATGCCGGAAACACCATATATTTT.

The J gene is TRBJ2-3, the V gene TRBV7-8; D might be TRBD2 (6 bases). CDR3 length: 15 residues. V was clipped by 0 bases and J by 4 bases, with 11 bases between them. Per the germline V gene, CDR1 is SGHVS and CDR2 is FQNEAQ. The DNA of the CDR3 is TGTGCCAGCAGCTTAGCGCGGCGGGGCCCAGATACGCAGTATTTT. It is translated as CASSLARRGPDTQYF.

The chain joins TRBV11-2 to TRBJ2-5, with D hard to call. The end of the DNA aligns better with TRBJ2-7, so the J call may be wrong. CDR1 and CDR2 from the germline V gene are SGHAT and FQNNGV. This CDR3 has 13 amino acids. The CDR3: CASSHDNSYEQYF. The CDR3 DNA reads as TGTGCCAGCAGCCACGACAACTCCTACGAGCAGTACTTC.

The rearrangement uses TRBV29-1 and TRBJ2-2; D unresolved. With 7 bases removed from V and 5 bases from J, the gap between germline ends came to 11 bases. The CDR3 consists of 12 residues. CDR1 and CDR2 from the germline V gene are SQVTM and ANQGSEA. CDR3 bases: TGCAGCGGTCATTTGGGTACCGGGGAGCTGTTTTTT. Translating gives CSGHLGTGELFF.

The J gene is TRBJ2-3, the V gene TRBV27; the D is unclear. Trimming removed 0 bases at V and 0 bases at J, with 10 bases between. Germline loops: CDR1 MNHEY, CDR2 SMNVEV (reference sequence). There are 16 residues in the CDR3. DNA of the CDR3: TGTGCCAGCAGTTTATCGCCAGCCGCTAGCACAGATACGCAGTATTTT. Protein: CASSLSPAASTDTQYF.

This clone appeared once. The V and J genes are TRBV7-9 and TRBJ2-7; D might be TRBD1 or TRBD2, each matching 5 bases. Between the trimmed V and J ends, which lost 1 base and 0 bases, there was a span of 10 bases. The CDR3 extends over 15 amino acids. Per germline, CDR1 SEHNR and CDR2 FQNEAQ (reference sequence). CDR3 loop: CASSLGGADSYEQYF. CDR3 in DNA: TGTGCCAGCAGCTTAGGAGGGGCCGACTCCTACGAGCAGTACTTC. The full variable domain, with the rest looked up from reference TRBV7-9 and TRBJ2-7, is DTGVSQNPRHKITKRGQNVTFRCDPISEHNRLYWYRQTLGQGPEFLTYFQNEAQLEKSRLLSDRFSAERPKGSFSTLEIQRTEQGDSAMYLCASSLGGADSYEQYFGPGTRLTVT.

The chain is built from TRBV7-9 and TRBJ2-1; maybe TRBD2 (5 bases). The CDR3 loop spans 13 amino acids. CDR1 is SEHNR and CDR2 is FQNEAQ in the germline V gene (reference sequence). Trimming removed 5 bases at V and 8 bases at J, with 13 bases between. The CDR3 sequence: CASSRRPGDEQFF. In DNA form, the CDR3 reads TGTGCCAGCAGCCGCCGACCCGGGGATGAGCAGTTCTTC.

The chain joins TRBV27 to TRBJ2-5; TRBD2 agrees at 12 bases. After removal of 5 bases from V and 13 bases from J, the junction contained 11 bases not matched to a gene. Looked up from germline, CDR1 is MNHEY and CDR2 is SMNVEV (reference sequence). The CDR3 length is 14 residues. CDR3 in DNA: TGTGCCAGCAGTCCCCGGACTAGCGGGGCCCCGCCGTACTTC. Amino acid sequence: CASSPRTSGAPPYF.